One and the same sample provided the 17 T cell receptor beta chains below, sequenced in a study of cytomegalovirus exposure and HLA in healthy donors. The PCR ran on 60 Vbeta and 13 Jbeta primers. Profiling relied on immunoSEQ multiplex PCR, and the TCRdb table lists in-frame clones only, not all of them. The table lists roughly 140,000 clones, over 65% of them singletons, with around 2.5% in the top ten. Specimen: PBMCs. The receptors were sampled from a male donor in good health and CMV-seronegative.

Concerning this clone: The same CDR3 also results from other DNA sequences found in this sample. The CDR3: CASSDLRGSGGSTDTQYF. The DNA of the CDR3 is TGTGCCAGCAGCGATCTCCGAGGTAGCGGGGGGAGCACAGATACGCAGTATTTT. The rearrangement joins TRBV14 to TRBJ2-3; 10 nucleotides line up with TRBD2. V shed 5 bases and J 0 bases; nucleotides not matched to a gene: 11. The CDR3 is 18 residues long. Germline assignment: CDR1 SGHDN and CDR2 FVKESK. Drawing the rest from reference TRBV14 and TRBJ2-3, the complete variable domain is EAGVTQFPSHSVIEKGQTVTLRCDPISGHDNLYWYRRVMGKEIKFLLHFVKESKQDESGMPNNRFLAERTGGTYSTLKVQPAELEDSGVYFCASSDLRGSGGSTDTQYFGPGTRLTVL.

This clone was counted between two and nine times. The gene calls are TRBV10-1 and TRBJ2-7; weak D call: TRBD2 (6 bases). The CDR3 runs to 16 residues. CDR1 WNHNN and CDR2 SYGVQD come from the germline V gene (reference sequence). Trimming removed 3 bases from V and 4 bases from J, with 19 bases in between. DNA of the CDR3: TGCGCCAGCAGTGACCCAAGTCGGCGGGGAACGTACGAGCAGTACTTC. This translates into CASSDPSRRGTYEQYF.

This chain links TRBV5-6 with TRBJ2-5, with D uncertain. The CDR3 extends over 15 amino acids. Germline V gene lookup returns CDR1 SGHDT and CDR2 YYEEEE. The V and J ends lost 4 bases and 1 base respectively, with 14 bases between them. The CDR3 bases are TGTGCCAGCAGCCTCGTACGACATCTCCAAGAGACCCAGTACTTC. Its translation is CASSLVRHLQETQYF.

This chain uses TRBV27 with TRBJ2-1; TRBD2 is a possible D gene (6 bases). Trimming shortened V by 3 bases and J by 5 bases, and 20 bases separated the two germline ends. Germline V gene sequence: CDR1 MNHEY, CDR2 SMNVEV (reference sequence). This CDR3 contains 17 residues. CDR3 in amino acids: CASSFGIGGAVDNEQFF. The CDR3 DNA follows: TGTGCCAGCAGTTTTGGGATCGGGGGAGCTGTAGACAATGAGCAGTTCTTC.

The rearrangement links TRBV9 to TRBJ2-1; 7 positions agree with TRBD2. CDR1 and CDR2 from the germline V gene are SGDLS and YYNGEE. The CDR3 covers 15 residues. After removal of 1 base from V and 7 bases from J, the junction contained 8 bases not matched to a gene. The CDR3: CASSVFAGEGNEQFF. Here the CDR3 DNA reads TGTGCCAGCAGCGTATTCGCGGGAGAAGGGAATGAGCAGTTCTTC.

V gene TRBV27 combines with J gene TRBJ2-2; the match to TRBD2 covers 9 bases. The CDR3 runs to 17 residues. Germline CDR1 reads MNHEY; CDR2 reads SMNVEV (reference sequence). Germline trimming cut 5 bases from V and 8 bases from J; bases unmatched to any gene: 15. The CDR3 here is CASSTQMLAGAPGELFF. CDR3 sequence (DNA): TGTGCCAGCAGTACTCAAATGTTAGCGGGAGCTCCTGGGGAGCTGTTTTTT.

This clone has only one observation. The chain employs TRBV7-8 and TRBJ2-1, with 7 positions matching TRBD2. This CDR3 is built from 15 residues. Looked up from germline, CDR1 is SGHVS and CDR2 is FQNEAQ. The V gene end was trimmed by 7 bases and the J gene end by 4 bases; junction bases not matched to a gene: 10. DNA of the CDR3: TGTGCCAGCAACGTCTGGTCTAGCGGTTACAATGAGCAGTTCTTC. Translated, it gives CASNVWSSGYNEQFF. Supplemented by reference TRBV7-8 and TRBJ2-1, the full variable domain reads GAGVSQSPRYKVAKRGQDVALRCDPISGHVSLFWYQQALGQGPEFLTYFQNEAQLDKSGLPSDRFFAERPEGSVSTLKIQRTQQEDSAVYLCASNVWSSGYNEQFFGPGTRLTVL.

The gene calls are TRBV19 and TRBJ2-1; 9 bases match TRBD2. There are 14 residues in the CDR3. Germline CDR1 and CDR2: LNHDA and SQIVND (reference sequence). The V gene end was trimmed by 3 bases and the J gene end by 9 bases; junction bases not matched to a gene: 6. CDR3 sequence: CASSMAGGPSEQFF. The CDR3 nucleotides are TGTGCCAGTAGTATGGCGGGAGGGCCTAGTGAGCAGTTCTTC.

This clone was seen once. J is TRBJ2-7 and V is TRBV27; 8 positions agree with TRBD1. The J segment lost 5 bases and the V segment lost 3 bases, leaving 6 bases of the junction unmatched. The CDR3 contains 14 residues. Per germline, CDR1 MNHEY and CDR2 SMNVEV (reference sequence). The CDR3 spells CASSFYRGVHEQYF. In nucleotides, the CDR3 is TGTGCCAGCAGTTTTTACAGGGGGGTCCACGAGCAGTACTTC.

This chain uses TRBV19 with TRBJ1-2; D is possibly TRBD1 (5 bases). This CDR3 comprises 13 residues. Germline lookup yields CDR1 LNHDA and CDR2 SQIVND (reference sequence). V shed 6 bases and J shed 7 bases, with 15 bases lying between them. The CDR3 loop reads CASSPGLGGGYTF. In DNA form, the CDR3 reads TGTGCCAGTAGCCCAGGGTTGGGTGGTGGCTACACCTTC.

Worth noting for this clone: This sample also contains other DNA sequences that code for the same CDR3. V gene TRBV6-4 combines with J gene TRBJ2-3; maybe TRBD2 (5 bases). Germline V gene sequence: CDR1 MRHNA, CDR2 SNTAGT. This CDR3 is 14 amino acids long. V shed 3 bases and J shed 1 base, with 8 bases lying between them. This CDR3 reads CASSENSGTDTQYF. The CDR3 DNA is TGTGCCAGCAGTGAGAATAGCGGCACAGATACGCAGTATTTT.

This rearrangement joins TRBV27 to TRBJ2-1; no definite D call. The CDR3 covers 13 residues. Germline V CDR1 and CDR2: MNHEY, SMNVEV (reference sequence). V lost 5 bases to trimming and J lost 2 bases, with 7 bases between them. The CDR3 nucleotides read TGTGCCAGCAGTCTTGACACCTACAATGAGCAGTTCTTC. It encodes CASSLDTYNEQFF.

On this clone: Additional DNA sequences in this sample encode the identical CDR3. The chain combines TRBV27 with TRBJ2-1, with 8 bases fitting TRBD2. The CDR3 extends over 15 amino acids. Losses at the gene ends were 6 bases for V and 0 bases for J; bases not matched to a gene: 4. In germline, CDR1 is MNHEY, CDR2 SMNVEV (reference sequence). CDR3 sequence reads: CASSLAGGSYNEQFF. The CDR3 DNA reads TGTGCCAGCAGCTTGGCGGGAGGCTCCTACAATGAGCAGTTCTTC.

J is TRBJ2-7 and V is TRBV2, with TRBD1 identical over 9 bases. The CDR3 covers 15 residues. V shed 6 bases and J 1 base; nucleotides not matched to a gene: 7. CDR1 and CDR2 from the germline V gene are SNHLY and FYNNEI. The CDR3 loop is CASSPDRGKSYEQYF. CDR3 in DNA: TGTGCCAGCAGCCCCGACAGGGGGAAATCCTACGAGCAGTACTTC.

This clone was found once. The rearrangement links TRBV6-5 to TRBJ1-1, with 9 bases that match TRBD1. Germline lookup yields CDR1 MNHEY and CDR2 SVGAGI. The ends lost 5 bases at V and 8 bases at J; junction bases unmatched: 12. The CDR3 length is 15 residues. CDR3 nucleotide sequence: TGTGCCAGCAGTACCCCTCCGGGACAGGGTTCCGAAGCTTTCTTT. Its translation is CASSTPPGQGSEAFF.

This rearrangement joins TRBV7-2 to TRBJ2-1, with 13 bases matching TRBD2. The junction had 2 bases not matched to a gene; V was cut back by 1 base and J by 8 bases. The CDR3 is 15 amino acids. Germline CDR1 is SGHTA and CDR2 is FQGNSA. Here the CDR3 DNA reads TGTGCCAGCAGCTTAGGACTAGCGGGAGGAGATGAGCAGTTCTTC. Protein sequence: CASSLGLAGGDEQFF.

The chain is built from TRBV7-2 and TRBJ2-7, with TRBD2 matching over 9 bases. The germline CDR1 and CDR2 sequences are SGHTA and FQGNSA. The CDR3 sequence is 15 residues long. With 5 bases clipped from V and 3 bases from J, the junction kept 8 bases outside the gene matches. CDR3 bases: TGTGCCAGCAGCCAGCGGACTAGCGCCCTCTACGAGCAGTACTTC. Residues: CASSQRTSALYEQYF.